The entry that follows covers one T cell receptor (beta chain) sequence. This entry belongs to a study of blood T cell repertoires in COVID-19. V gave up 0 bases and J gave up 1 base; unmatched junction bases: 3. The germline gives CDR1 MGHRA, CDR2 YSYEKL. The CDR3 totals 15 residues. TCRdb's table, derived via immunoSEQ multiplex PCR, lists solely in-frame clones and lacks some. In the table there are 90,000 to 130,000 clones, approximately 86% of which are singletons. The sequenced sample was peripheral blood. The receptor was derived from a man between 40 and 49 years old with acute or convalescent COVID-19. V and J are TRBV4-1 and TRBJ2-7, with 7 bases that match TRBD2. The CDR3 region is CASSQEGLPSYEQYF. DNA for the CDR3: TGCGCCAGCAGCCAAGAGGGACTACCTTCCTACGAGCAGTACTTC.